Sequencing of this T cell receptor beta chain was carried out in a study of T cells after yellow fever vaccination. Study-wide points: Subsequent to the booster, the majority of primary-vaccination clones reappeared (roughly 95% CD4, 85% to 90% CD8).

As to this clonotype: Its antigen remains unidentified. One base away lies a much larger clone, so this may be a sequencing read error.

TCRdb ran MiXCR on the 5' RACE reads and lists one entry per CDR3 protein. The sample holds a few hundred thousand distinct CDR3 sequences, 8.5% to 9% seen once. Germline-derived CDR1 and CDR2 are SGHDT and YYEEEE. The CDR3 is made up of 16 amino acids. The sequenced sample was PBMCs, obtained on the day of the first yellow fever vaccination. This rearrangement joins TRBV5-6 to TRBJ2-5; maybe TRBD2 (5 bases). The clonotype originates from a man between 18 and 35 years old who received the YFV17D yellow fever vaccine. The CDR3 sequence is CASSLGGRGDPETLYF. In DNA, the CDR3 is TGTGCCAGCAGCTTGGGAGGGCGAGGCGATCCAGAGACCCTGTACTTC.